The sequence of this TCR beta chain was determined in a study of metastatic and nonmetastatic thyroid tumors. Study-level background: Samples came from malignant and benign thyroid patients, and repertoires were compared across blood and tumor or nodule tissue. Study findings and constraints: Malignant thyroid tumors reportedly exceeded benign nodules significantly in TCR beta diversity, with the difference appearing in blood and tumor.

As originally analysed: In papillary thyroid cancer, a distant-metastasis classifier was built using CDR3 differences across clinicopathological groups. TCRdb re-clonotyped the PCR reads via MiXCR. V and J calls and clone size were set by TCRdb, not the authors. Among some 33,000 clones listed, roughly a tenth were seen once. The CDR3 consists of 16 residues. Per the germline V gene, CDR1 is SGHTA and CDR2 is FQGTGA. All patients were untreated before thyroid surgery. In the case of this clone: As yet, its antigen is unknown. An end of the junction differs from the germline gene, which may be a read error.

This receptor was identified in a female donor with papillary thyroid cancer or a benign thyroid nodule (not recorded which). Some clones in this sample may be carry-over from other donors' samples. The chain combines TRBV7-3 with TRBJ2-7, with D possibly TRBD2 on 5 matching bases. Sample: blood. The CDR3 loop reads CASSEPSGWSSYDQYF. The CDR3 coding sequence is TGTGCCAGCAGTGAACCTTCGGGGTGGAGCTCCTACGATCAGTACTTC.